These 5 T cell receptor beta chains were sequenced from one sample in a study of shared clonotypes between healthy human individuals. Libraries were prepared by immunoSEQ multiplex PCR; TCRdb keeps only in-frame clonotypes and omits some of them. The sample lists around 700,000 clones; roughly 70% were seen once. The sample was memory CD4+ T cells sorted from blood. The subset was: CD45RA-negative fraction. The receptors originated from a woman between 25 and 40 years old in good health.

The gene calls are TRBV5-1 and TRBJ1-2; 7 positions match TRBD1. Germline values: CDR1 SGHRS, CDR2 YFSETQ. The V gene end was trimmed by 3 bases and the J gene end by 2 bases; junction bases not matched to a gene: 7. This CDR3 comprises 15 residues. The CDR3, as DNA: TGCGCCAGCAGCTACGGGGACAGAGACAACTATGGCTACACCTTC. This sequence encodes CASSYGDRDNYGYTF.

This clone turned up a few times. The sample contains more than one DNA sequence encoding this CDR3. The chain uses TRBV19 and TRBJ1-1; D not certain. Trimming cost V 4 bases and J 2 bases, with 8 bases left between them. CDR3 length equals 13 residues. Germline V gene sequence: CDR1 LNHDA, CDR2 SQIVND (reference sequence). In DNA form, the CDR3 reads TGTGCCAGTAGTACGACGGGTAACACTGAAGCTTTCTTT. Translated, it gives CASSTTGNTEAFF.

The chain recombines TRBV18 with TRBJ1-5; no clear D. Germline CDR1 KGHSH, CDR2 LQKENI. V lost 1 base and J lost 1, with 8 bases in between. The CDR3 extends over 15 amino acids. Written as DNA, the CDR3 is TGTGCCAGCTCACCACTCCCTCGGAGCAATCAGCCCCAGCATTTT. Its translation: CASSPLPRSNQPQHF.

The chain recombines TRBV7-9 with TRBJ2-1; D is unclear. Germline V gene sequence: CDR1 SEHNR, CDR2 FQNEAQ (reference sequence). The length of the CDR3 is 14 residues. V was cut by 4 bases and J by 2 bases, with 9 bases left in between. The CDR3 bases are TGTGCCAGCAGCTCCGACGGGCCCTACAATGAGCAGTTCTTC. Amino acid sequence: CASSSDGPYNEQFF.

The J gene is TRBJ2-1, the V gene TRBV27; 11 nucleotides agree with TRBD2. Germline values: CDR1 MNHEY, CDR2 SMNVEV (reference sequence). J lost 5 bases, V lost 5 bases, and 11 bases had no gene match. CDR3 size: 17 residues. CDR3 DNA: TGTGCCAGCAGTCTAACCCCAAGACTAGCGGGACACAATGAGCAGTTCTTC. Translation gives CASSLTPRLAGHNEQFF.